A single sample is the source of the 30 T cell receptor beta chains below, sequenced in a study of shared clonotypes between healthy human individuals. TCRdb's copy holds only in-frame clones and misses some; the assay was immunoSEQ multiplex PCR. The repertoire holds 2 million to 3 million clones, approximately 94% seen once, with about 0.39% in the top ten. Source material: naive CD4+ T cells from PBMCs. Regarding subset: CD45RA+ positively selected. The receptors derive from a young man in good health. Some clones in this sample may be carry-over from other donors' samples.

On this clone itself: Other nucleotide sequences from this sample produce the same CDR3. Written as DNA, the CDR3 is TGCGCCAGCAGCCTAGACCGCTACTCTGGAAACACCATATATTTT. The encoded protein is CASSLDRYSGNTIYF. V is TRBV5-1 and J is TRBJ1-3; D is undetermined. Trimming removed 4 bases at V and 0 bases at J, with 11 bases between. The V gene's germline CDR1 is SGHRS and CDR2 YFSETQ. The CDR3 consists of 15 residues. Based on the CDR3 plus reference TRBV5-1 and TRBJ1-3, the full variable domain is KAGVTQTPRYLIKTRGQQVTLSCSPISGHRSVSWYQQTPGQGLQFLFEYFSETQRNKGNFPGRFSGRQFSNSRSEMNVSTLELGDSALYLCASSLDRYSGNTIYFGEGSWLTVV.

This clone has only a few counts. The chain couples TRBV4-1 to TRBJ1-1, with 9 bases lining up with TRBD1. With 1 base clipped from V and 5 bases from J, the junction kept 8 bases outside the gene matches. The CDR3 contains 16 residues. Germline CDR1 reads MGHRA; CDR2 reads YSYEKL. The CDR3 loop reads CASSQALKQGATEAFF. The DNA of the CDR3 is TGCGCCAGCAGCCAAGCTCTGAAACAGGGGGCAACTGAAGCTTTCTTT.

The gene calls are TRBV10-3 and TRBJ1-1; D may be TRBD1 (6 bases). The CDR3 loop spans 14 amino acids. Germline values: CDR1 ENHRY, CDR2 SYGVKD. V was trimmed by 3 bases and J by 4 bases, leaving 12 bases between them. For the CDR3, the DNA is TGTGCCATCAGTGATTATAGGGGGAGCACTGAAGCTTTCTTT. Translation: CAISDYRGSTEAFF.

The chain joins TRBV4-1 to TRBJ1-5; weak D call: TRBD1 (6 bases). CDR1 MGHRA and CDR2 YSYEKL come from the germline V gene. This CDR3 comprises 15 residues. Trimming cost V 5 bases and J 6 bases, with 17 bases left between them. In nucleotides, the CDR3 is TGCGCCAGCAGCGGAACAGGGTATCAGGGTCAGCCCCAGCATTTT. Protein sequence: CASSGTGYQGQPQHF.

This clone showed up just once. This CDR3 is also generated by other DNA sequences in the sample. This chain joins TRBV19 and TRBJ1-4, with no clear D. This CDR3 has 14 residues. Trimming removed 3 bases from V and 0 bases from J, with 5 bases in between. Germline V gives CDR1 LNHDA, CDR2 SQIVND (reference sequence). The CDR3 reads CASSISATNEKLFF. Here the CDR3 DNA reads TGTGCCAGTAGTATCAGCGCAACTAATGAAAAACTGTTTTTT.

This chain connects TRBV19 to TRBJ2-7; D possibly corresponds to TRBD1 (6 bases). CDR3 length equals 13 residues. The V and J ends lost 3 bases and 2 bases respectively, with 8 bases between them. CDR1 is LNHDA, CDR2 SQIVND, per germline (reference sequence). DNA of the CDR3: TGTGCCAGTAGTATTACAGGGCCCTACGAGCAGTACTTC. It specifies CASSITGPYEQYF.

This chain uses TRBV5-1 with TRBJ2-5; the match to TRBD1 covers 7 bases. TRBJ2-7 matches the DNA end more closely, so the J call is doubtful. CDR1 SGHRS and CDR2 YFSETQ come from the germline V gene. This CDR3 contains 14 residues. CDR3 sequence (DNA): TGCGCCAGCAGCCTACGACAGGGCCCGTACGAGCAGTACTTC. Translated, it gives CASSLRQGPYEQYF.

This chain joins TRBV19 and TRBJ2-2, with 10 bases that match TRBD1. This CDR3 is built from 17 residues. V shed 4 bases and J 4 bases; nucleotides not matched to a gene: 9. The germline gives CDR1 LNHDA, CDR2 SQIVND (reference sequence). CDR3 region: CASSTFFGQGVTGELFF. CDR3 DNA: TGTGCCAGTAGTACGTTTTTCGGACAGGGGGTCACCGGGGAGCTGTTTTTT.

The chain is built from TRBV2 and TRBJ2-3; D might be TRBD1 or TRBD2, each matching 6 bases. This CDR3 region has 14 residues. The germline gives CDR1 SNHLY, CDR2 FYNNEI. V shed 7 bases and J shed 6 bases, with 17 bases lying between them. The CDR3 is CASTDTGAGDTQYF. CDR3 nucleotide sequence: TGTGCCAGCACCGACACGGGGGCGGGGGATACGCAGTATTTT.

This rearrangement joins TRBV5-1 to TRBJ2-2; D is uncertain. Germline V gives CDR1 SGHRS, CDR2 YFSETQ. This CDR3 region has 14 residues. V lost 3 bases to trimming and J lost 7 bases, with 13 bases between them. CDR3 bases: TGCGCCAGCAGCTCCTCAAACTACGGCGGGGAGCTGTTTTTT. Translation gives CASSSSNYGGELFF.

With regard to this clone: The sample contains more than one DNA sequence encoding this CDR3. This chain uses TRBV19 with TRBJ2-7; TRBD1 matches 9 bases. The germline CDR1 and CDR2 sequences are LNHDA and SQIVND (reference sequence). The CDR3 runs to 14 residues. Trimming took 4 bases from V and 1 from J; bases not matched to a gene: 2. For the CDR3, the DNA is TGTGCCAGTAGTAAGGGACAGGGTTCCTACGAGCAGTACTTC. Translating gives CASSKGQGSYEQYF.

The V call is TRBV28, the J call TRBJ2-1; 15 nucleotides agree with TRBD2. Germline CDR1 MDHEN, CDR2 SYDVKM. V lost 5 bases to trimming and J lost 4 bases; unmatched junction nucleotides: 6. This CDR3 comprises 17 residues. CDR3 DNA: TGTGCCAGCAGTGCTGGACTAGCGGGAGGGCATTACAATGAGCAGTTCTTC. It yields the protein CASSAGLAGGHYNEQFF.

The CDR3 spells CASSLDWQGSVTGELFF. CDR3 nucleotides: TGTGCCAGCAGCTTAGACTGGCAGGGCTCGGTCACCGGGGAGCTGTTTTTT. V is TRBV7-2 and J is TRBJ2-2; possibly TRBD1 for D (5 bases). CDR1 is SGHTA and CDR2 is FQGNSA in the germline V gene. The CDR3 is made up of 17 amino acids. V was cut by 1 base and J by 4 bases, with 16 bases left in between. The variable domain in full, completed from reference TRBV7-2 and TRBJ2-2, reads GAGVSQSPSNKVTEKGKDVELRCDPISGHTALYWYRQSLGQGLEFLIYFQGNSAPDKSGLPSDRFSAERTGGSVSTLTIQRTQQEDSAVYLCASSLDWQGSVTGELFFGEGSRLTVL.

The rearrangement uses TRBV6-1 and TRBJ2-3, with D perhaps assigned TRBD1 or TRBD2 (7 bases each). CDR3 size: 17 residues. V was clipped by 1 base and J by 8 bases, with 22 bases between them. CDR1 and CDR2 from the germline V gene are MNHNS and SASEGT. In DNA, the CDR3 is TGTGCCAGCAGTGAAGAGCAGGGGGGGATGCACAGAGGTACGCAGTATTTT. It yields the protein CASSEEQGGMHRGTQYF.

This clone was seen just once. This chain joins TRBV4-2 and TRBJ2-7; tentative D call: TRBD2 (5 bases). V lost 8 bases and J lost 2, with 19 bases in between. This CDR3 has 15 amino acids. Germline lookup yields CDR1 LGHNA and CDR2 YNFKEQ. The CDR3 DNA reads TGTGCCAGCTCATATCACCGGGATCCCACCTACGAGCAGTACTTC. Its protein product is CASSYHRDPTYEQYF.

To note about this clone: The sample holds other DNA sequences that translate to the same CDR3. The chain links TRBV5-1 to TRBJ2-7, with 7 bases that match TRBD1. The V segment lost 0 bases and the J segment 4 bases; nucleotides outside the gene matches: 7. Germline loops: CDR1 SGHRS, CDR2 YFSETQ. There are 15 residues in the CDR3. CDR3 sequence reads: CASSLAPGQRYEQYF. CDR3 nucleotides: TGCGCCAGCAGCTTGGCCCCGGGACAGAGATACGAGCAGTACTTC.

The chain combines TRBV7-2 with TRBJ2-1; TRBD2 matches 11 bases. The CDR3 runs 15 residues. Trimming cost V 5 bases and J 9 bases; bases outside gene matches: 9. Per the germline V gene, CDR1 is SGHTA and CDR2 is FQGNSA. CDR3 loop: CASSPRGLAGGEQFF. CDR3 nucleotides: TGTGCCAGCAGCCCCCGTGGGCTAGCGGGAGGTGAGCAGTTCTTC.

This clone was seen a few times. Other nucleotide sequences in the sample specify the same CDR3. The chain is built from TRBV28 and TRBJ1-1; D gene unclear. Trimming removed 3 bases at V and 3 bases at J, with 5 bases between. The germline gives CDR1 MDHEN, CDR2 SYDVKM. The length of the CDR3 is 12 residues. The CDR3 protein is CASSFQHTEAFF. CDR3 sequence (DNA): TGTGCCAGCAGTTTCCAACACACTGAAGCTTTCTTT.

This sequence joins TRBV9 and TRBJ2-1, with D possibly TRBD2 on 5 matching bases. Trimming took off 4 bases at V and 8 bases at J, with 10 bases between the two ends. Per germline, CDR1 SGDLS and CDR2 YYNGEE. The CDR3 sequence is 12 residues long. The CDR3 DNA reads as TGTGCCAGCAGCAGGAGCGGACATGAGCAGTTCTTC. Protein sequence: CASSRSGHEQFF.

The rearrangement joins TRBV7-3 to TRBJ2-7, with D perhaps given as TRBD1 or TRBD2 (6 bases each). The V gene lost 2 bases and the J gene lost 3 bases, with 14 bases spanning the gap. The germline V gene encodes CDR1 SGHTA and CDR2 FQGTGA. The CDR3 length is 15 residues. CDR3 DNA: TGTGCCAGCAGCTTATTAGGGGGAGGAGACTACGAGCAGTACTTC. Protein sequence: CASSLLGGGDYEQYF.

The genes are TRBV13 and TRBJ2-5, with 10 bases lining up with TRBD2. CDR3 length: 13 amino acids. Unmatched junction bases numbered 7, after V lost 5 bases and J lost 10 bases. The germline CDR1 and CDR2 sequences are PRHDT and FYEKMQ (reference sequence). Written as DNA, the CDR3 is TGTGCCAGCAGCCTTAGCGGGAGGTCCCGCCAGTACTTC. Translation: CASSLSGRSRQYF.

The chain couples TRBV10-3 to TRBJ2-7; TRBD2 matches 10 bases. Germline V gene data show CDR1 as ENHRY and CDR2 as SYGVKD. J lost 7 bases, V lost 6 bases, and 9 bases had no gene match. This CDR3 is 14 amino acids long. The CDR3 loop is CAIRTTSGIGEQYF. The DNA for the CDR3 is TGTGCCATCAGGACCACTAGCGGGATAGGAGAGCAGTACTTC.

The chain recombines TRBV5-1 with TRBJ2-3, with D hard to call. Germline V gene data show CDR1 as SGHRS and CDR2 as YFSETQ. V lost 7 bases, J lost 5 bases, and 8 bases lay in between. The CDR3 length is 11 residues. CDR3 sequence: CASAEGDTQYF. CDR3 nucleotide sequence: TGCGCCAGCGCCGAAGGAGATACGCAGTATTTT.

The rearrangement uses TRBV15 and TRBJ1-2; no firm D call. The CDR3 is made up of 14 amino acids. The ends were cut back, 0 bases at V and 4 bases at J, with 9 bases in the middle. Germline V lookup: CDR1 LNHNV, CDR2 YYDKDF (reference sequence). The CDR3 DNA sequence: TGTGCCACCAGCAGAGATAGGGCTATCTATGGCTACACCTTC. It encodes CATSRDRAIYGYTF. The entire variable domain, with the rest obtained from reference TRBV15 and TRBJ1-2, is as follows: DAMVIQNPRYQVTQFGKPVTLSCSQTLNHNVMYWYQQKSSQAPKLLFHYYDKDFNNEADTPDNFQSRRPNTSFCFLDIRSPGLGDTAMYLCATSRDRAIYGYTFGSGTRLTVV.

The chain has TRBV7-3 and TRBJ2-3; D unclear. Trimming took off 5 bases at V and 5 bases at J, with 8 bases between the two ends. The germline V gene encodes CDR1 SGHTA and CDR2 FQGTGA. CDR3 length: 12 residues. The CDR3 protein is CASSLREDTQYF. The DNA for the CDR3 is TGTGCCAGCAGCCTACGTGAAGATACGCAGTATTTT.

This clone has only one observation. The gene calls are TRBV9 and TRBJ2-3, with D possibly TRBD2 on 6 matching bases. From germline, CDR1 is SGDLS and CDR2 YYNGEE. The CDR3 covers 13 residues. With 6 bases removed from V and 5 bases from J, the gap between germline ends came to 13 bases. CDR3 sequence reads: CASTRGVGDTQYF. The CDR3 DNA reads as TGTGCCAGCACGCGGGGAGTGGGAGATACGCAGTATTTT. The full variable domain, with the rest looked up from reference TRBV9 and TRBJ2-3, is DSGVTQTPKHLITATGQRVTLRCSPRSGDLSVYWYQQSLDQGLQFLIQYYNGEERAKGNILERFSAQQFPDLHSELNLSSLELGDSALYFCASTRGVGDTQYFGPGTRLTVL.

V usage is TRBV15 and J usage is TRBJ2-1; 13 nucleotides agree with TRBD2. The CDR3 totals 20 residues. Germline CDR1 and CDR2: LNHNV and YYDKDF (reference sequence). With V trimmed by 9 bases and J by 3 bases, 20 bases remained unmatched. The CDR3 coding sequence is TGTGCCACAAGTACCGTACCGGGACTAGCGGGATCAGCTCACTACAATGAGCAGTTCTTC. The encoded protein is CATSTVPGLAGSAHYNEQFF.

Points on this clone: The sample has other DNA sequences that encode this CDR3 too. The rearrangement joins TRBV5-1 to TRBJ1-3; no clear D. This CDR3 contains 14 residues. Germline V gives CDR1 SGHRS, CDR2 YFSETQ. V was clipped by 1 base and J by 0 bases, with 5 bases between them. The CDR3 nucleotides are TGCGCCAGCAGCTTGTCCAGCTCTGGAAACACCATATATTTT. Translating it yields CASSLSSSGNTIYF.

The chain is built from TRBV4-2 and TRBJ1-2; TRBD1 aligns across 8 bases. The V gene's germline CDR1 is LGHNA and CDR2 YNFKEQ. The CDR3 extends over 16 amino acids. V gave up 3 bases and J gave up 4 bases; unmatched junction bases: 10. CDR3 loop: CASSQVAGQATYGYTF. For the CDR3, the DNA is TGTGCCAGCAGCCAGGTGGCGGGACAGGCCACCTATGGCTACACCTTC.

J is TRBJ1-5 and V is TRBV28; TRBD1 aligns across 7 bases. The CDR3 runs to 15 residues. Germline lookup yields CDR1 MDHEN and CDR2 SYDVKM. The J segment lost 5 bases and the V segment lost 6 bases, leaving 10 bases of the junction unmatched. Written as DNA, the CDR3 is TGTGCCAGCAGGTCGGGCAGGGGGGAGTATCAGCCCCAGCATTTT. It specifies CASRSGRGEYQPQHF. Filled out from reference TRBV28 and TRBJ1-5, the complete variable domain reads DVKVTQSSRYLVKRTGEKVFLECVQDMDHENMFWYRQDPGLGLRLIYFSYDVKMKEKGDIPEGYSVSREKKERFSLILESASTNQTSMYLCASRSGRGEYQPQHFGDGTRLSIL.